This note documents a single T cell receptor beta chain sequence. Its antigen is not identified. Healthy donors had no documented immune events, such as infections, while sampled. Using immunoSEQ multiplex PCR, the repertoire was profiled, and TCRdb retains in-frame clones only, with some absent. The profile shows 55,000 to 75,000 clones, 87% of them singletons. V was pared by 2 bases and J by 6 bases, with 15 bases between. The CDR3 length is 15 residues. CDR1 and CDR2 from the germline V gene are MNHEY and SVGAGI. These data are taken from a study of identifying expanded T cells in peripheral blood. Regarding the study as a whole: Clone count variance between approximately two-week samples rose with total template count. Over approximately two and four weeks, about 15 and 19 clones changed, versus around 1.2 between replicates.

The receptor was isolated from a person between 18 and 75 years old in good health. What was sequenced was blood. This chain uses TRBV6-5 with TRBJ2-3, with a tentative D call TRBD2 (5 bases). The CDR3 DNA is TGTGCCAGCAGTTACGATCTAGCTACCGCCGATACGCAGTATTTT. It encodes CASSYDLATADTQYF.